One sample yielded the 2 T cell receptor beta chains listed below, sequenced in a study of T cell changes during pregnancy in multiple sclerosis. Libraries were prepared by immunoSEQ multiplex PCR; TCRdb keeps only in-frame clonotypes and omits some of them. Here the sample spans tens of thousands of clones, 94% being singletons. The source was CD4+ T cells from peripheral blood mononuclear cells, collected in the second trimester of pregnancy. Every receptor here comes from a female donor with multiple sclerosis, enrolled in a pregnancy study.

The chain has TRBV9 and TRBJ1-5, with 7 bases matching TRBD1. With V trimmed by 3 bases and J by 5 bases, 8 bases remained unmatched. The CDR3 length is 15 residues. Germline V gene data show CDR1 as SGDLS and CDR2 as YYNGEE. CDR3 loop: CASSEGARVYQPQHF. Here the CDR3 DNA reads TGTGCCAGCAGCGAGGGGGCAAGGGTTTATCAGCCCCAGCATTTT.

V and J are TRBV27 and TRBJ2-7; D might be TRBD2 (5 bases). CDR1 is MNHEY and CDR2 is SMNVEV in the germline V gene (reference sequence). V was clipped by 8 bases and J by 7 bases, with 15 bases between them. The CDR3 runs 12 residues. For the CDR3, the DNA is TGTGCCAGCTCGGACTTACTGGGTGAGCAGTACTTC. It codes for CASSDLLGEQYF.